This T cell receptor beta chain was retrieved from a study of T cell responses to AZD1222 COVID-19 vaccine. General study points: Donors were mostly white British, more females; clonal diversity possibly underestimated. The peak T cell response came first, and repertoires were sampled only after it. Nearly half of spike-specific TCRs reportedly target unmutated variant regions.

Trimming left V 5 bases short and J 6 bases short, with 11 bases between. The CDR3 consists of 13 residues. Germline CDR1 SGHRS, CDR2 YFSETQ. A single count supports this clone. Antigen: not known. TCRdb's table, derived via immunoSEQ multiplex PCR, lists solely in-frame clones and lacks some. The sample yields tens of thousands of clones, approximately 90% seen once. This chain links TRBV5-1 with TRBJ1-4; TRBD1 might be the D (5 bases). The sequences come from peripheral blood, collected 28 days after the second AZD1222 dose. This TCR was sampled from an adult who received the AZD1222 COVID-19 vaccine. CDR3 in amino acids: CASRSEGYEKLFF. The CDR3 coding sequence is TGCGCCAGCAGATCAGAGGGGTATGAAAAACTGTTTTTT.